One TCR beta chain is described in this entry. Its antigen is unidentified. These data belong to a study of response to subunit inactivated influenza vaccine. Findings of the study overall: The study's authors posited that every seasonal influenza vaccination enlists few new T cells.

This CDR3 is 13 amino acids long. The V gene lost 1 base and the J gene lost 2 bases, with 5 bases spanning the gap. Per germline, CDR1 SGHTA and CDR2 FQGNSA. TCRdb processed the RT-PCR reads anew with MiXCR; each CDR3 protein has one entry. This table has about 520,000 distinct CDR3 sequences, about 25% appearing once. This clonotype originated in a man in his fifties or sixties who received an inactivated influenza vaccine. The chain is built from TRBV7-2 and TRBJ1-2; D gene unclear. This sample comprised CD4+ T cells sorted from PBMCs, obtained roughly 5 days after vaccination. The CDR3 DNA sequence: TGTGCCAGCAGCTTAGAGTACAACTATGGCTACACCTTC. It yields the protein CASSLEYNYGYTF. Drawing the rest from reference TRBV7-2 and TRBJ1-2, the complete variable domain is GAGVSQSPSNKVTEKGKDVELRCDPISGHTALYWYRQSLGQGLEFLIYFQGNSAPDKSGLPSDRFSAERTGGSVSTLTIQRTQQEDSAVYLCASSLEYNYGYTFGSGTRLTVV.